This T cell receptor beta chain is drawn from a study of beta chain features in type 1 diabetes. Background on the study: All samples combined gave about 100 million sorted cells for examination.

Germline trimming cut 0 bases from V and 3 bases from J; bases unmatched to any gene: 0. Germline V gene data show CDR1 as SEHNR and CDR2 as FQNEAQ (reference sequence). This CDR3 has 15 amino acids. Expressed TCRB transcripts were sequenced because the isolated RNA had all been reverse transcribed beforehand. The protocol was immunoSEQ multiplex PCR, while the TCRdb copy is restricted to in-frame clones and leaves out a portion. The sample includes tens of thousands of clones, around a third seen only once; the top ten take around 0.5%. The chain combines TRBV7-9 with TRBJ2-3, with TRBD2 identical over 10 bases. Sequencing used stem cell memory CD4+ T cells from blood. The TCR comes from a woman between 18 and 29 years old in good health. The CDR3 region is CASSLASGGTDTQYF. DNA of the CDR3: TGTGCCAGCAGCTTAGCTAGCGGGGGGACAGATACGCAGTATTTT. Supplemented by reference TRBV7-9 and TRBJ2-3, the full variable domain reads DTGVSQNPRHKITKRGQNVTFRCDPISEHNRLYWYRQTLGQGPEFLTYFQNEAQLEKSRLLSDRFSAERPKGSFSTLEIQRTEQGDSAMYLCASSLASGGTDTQYFGPGTRLTVL.